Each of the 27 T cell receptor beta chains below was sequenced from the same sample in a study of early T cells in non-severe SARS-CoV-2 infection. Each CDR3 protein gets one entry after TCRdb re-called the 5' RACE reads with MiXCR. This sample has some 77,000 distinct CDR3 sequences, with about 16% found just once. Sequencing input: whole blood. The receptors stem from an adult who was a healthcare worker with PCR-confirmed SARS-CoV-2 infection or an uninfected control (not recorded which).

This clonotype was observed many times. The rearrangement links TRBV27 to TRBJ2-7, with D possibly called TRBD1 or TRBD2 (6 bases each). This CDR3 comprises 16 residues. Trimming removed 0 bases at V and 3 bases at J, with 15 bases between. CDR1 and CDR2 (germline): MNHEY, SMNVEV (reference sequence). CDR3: CASSLSGGLIYYEQYF. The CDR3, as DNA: TGTGCCAGCAGTTTATCTGGGGGGCTGATCTACTACGAGCAGTACTTC.

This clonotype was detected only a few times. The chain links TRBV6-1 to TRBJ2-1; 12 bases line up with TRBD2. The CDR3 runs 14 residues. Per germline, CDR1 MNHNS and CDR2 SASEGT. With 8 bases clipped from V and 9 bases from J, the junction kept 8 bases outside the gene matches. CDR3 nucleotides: TGTGCCAGCTCGCCGGGACTAGCGGGTCTTGAGCAGTTCTTC. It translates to CASSPGLAGLEQFF.

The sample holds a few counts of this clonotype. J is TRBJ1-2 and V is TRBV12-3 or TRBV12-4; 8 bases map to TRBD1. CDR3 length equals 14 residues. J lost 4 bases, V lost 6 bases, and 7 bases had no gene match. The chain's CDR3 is CASRLTGETYGYTF. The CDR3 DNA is TGTGCCAGCAGGTTGACAGGGGAAACCTATGGCTACACCTTC.

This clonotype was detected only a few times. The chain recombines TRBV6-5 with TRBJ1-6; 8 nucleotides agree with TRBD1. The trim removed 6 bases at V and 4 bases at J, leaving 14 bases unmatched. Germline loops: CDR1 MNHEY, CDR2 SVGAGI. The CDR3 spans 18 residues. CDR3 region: CASSSSETGEDYNSPLHF. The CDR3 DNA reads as TGTGCCAGCAGCTCTTCGGAGACAGGGGAGGATTATAATTCACCCCTCCACTTT.

The CDR3 is CASSVEGGPYEQYF. CDR3 nucleotide sequence: TGTGCCAGCAGTGTCGAAGGTGGGCCCTACGAGCAGTACTTC. The chain is built from TRBV25-1 and TRBJ2-7; D remains unclear. Between the trimmed V and J ends, which lost 4 bases and 2 bases, there was a span of 12 bases. The CDR3 spans 14 residues. Germline lookup yields CDR1 MGHDK and CDR2 SYGVNS.

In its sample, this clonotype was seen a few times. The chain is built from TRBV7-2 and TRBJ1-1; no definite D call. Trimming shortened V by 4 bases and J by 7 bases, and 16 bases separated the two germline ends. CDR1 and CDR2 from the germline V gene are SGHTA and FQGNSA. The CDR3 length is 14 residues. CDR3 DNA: TGTGCCAGCAGCTCTCTTCCCGGTTTAATTGAAGCTTTCTTT. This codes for CASSSLPGLIEAFF.

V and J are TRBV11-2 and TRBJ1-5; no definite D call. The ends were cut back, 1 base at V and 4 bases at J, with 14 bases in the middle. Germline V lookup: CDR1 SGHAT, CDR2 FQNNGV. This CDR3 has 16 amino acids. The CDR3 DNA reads TGTGCCAGCAGCTTAGGGTCCGCGACGTCGAATCAGCCCCAGCATTTT. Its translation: CASSLGSATSNQPQHF.

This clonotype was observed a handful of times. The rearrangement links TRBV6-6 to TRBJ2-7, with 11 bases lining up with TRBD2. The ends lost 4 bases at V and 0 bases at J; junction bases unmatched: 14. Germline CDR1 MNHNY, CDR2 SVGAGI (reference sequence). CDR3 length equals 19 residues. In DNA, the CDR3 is TGTGCCAGCAGTTTTTCTCCGGGACTAGCGGCCGCAAGCTCCTACGAGCAGTACTTC. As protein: CASSFSPGLAAASSYEQYF.

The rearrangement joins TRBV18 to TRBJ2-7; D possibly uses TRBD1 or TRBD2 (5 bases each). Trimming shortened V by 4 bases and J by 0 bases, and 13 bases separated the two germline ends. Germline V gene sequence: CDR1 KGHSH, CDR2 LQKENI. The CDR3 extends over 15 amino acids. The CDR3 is CASSRDLRSSYEQYF. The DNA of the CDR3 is TGTGCCAGCTCACGGGACCTCAGGAGCTCCTACGAGCAGTACTTC.

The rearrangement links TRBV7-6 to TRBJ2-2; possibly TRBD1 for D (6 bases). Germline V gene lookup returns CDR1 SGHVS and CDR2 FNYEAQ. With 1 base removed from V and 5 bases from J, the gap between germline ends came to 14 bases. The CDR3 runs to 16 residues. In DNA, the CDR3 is TGTGCCAGCAGCTTAGGGTCGTCAGGGGCTACCGGGGAGCTGTTTTTT. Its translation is CASSLGSSGATGELFF.

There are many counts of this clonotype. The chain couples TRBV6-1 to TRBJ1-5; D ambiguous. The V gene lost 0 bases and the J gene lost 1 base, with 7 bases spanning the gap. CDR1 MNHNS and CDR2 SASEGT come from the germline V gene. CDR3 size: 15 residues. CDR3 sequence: CASSEAPGSNQPQHF. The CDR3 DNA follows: TGTGCCAGCAGTGAAGCGCCGGGAAGCAATCAGCCCCAGCATTTT.

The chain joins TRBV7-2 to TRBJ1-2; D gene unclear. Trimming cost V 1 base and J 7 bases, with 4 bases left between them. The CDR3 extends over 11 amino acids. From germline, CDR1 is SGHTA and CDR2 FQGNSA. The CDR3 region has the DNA TGTGCCAGCAGCTTAGATCTTGGCTACACCTTC. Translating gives CASSLDLGYTF.

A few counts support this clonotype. The CDR3 protein is CASSTRLAPYEQYF. The CDR3 DNA follows: TGTGCCAGCAGCACCCGCTTGGCCCCCTACGAGCAGTACTTC. V gene TRBV9 combines with J gene TRBJ2-7; no definite D call. The V gene's germline CDR1 is SGDLS and CDR2 YYNGEE. The V end lost 4 bases, the J end lost 2 bases, and 13 bases lay between the germline ends. CDR3 length: 14 amino acids.

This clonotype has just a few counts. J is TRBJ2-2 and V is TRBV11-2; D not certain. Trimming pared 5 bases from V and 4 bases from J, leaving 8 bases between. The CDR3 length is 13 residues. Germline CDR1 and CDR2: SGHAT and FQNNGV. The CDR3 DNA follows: TGTGCCAGCAGCCCCCCCTTCACCGGGGAGCTGTTTTTT. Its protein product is CASSPPFTGELFF.

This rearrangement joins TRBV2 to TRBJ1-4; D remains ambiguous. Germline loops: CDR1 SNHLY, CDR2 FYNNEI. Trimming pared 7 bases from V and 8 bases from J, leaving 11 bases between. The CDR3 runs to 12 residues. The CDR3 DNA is TGTGCCAGCAAAGGGAGCGGGGAAAAACTGTTTTTT. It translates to CASKGSGEKLFF. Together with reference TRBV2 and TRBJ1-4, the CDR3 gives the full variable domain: EPEVTQTPSHQVTQMGQEVILRCVPISNHLYFYWYRQILGQKVEFLVSFYNNEISEKSEIFDDQFSVERPDGSNFTLKIRSTKLEDSAMYFCASKGSGEKLFFGSGTQLSVL.

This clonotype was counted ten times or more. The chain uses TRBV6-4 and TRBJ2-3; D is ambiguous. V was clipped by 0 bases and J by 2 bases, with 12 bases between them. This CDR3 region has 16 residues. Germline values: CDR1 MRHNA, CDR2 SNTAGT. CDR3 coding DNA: TGTGCCAGCAGTGACTCGCACGTCTACTCCACAGATACGCAGTATTTT. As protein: CASSDSHVYSTDTQYF.

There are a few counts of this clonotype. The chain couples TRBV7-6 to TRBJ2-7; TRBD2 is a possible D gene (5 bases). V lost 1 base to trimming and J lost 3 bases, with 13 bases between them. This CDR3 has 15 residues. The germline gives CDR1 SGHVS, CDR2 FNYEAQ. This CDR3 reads CASSLDTGSNYEQYF. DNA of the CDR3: TGTGCCAGCAGCTTAGATACGGGGTCAAACTACGAGCAGTACTTC.

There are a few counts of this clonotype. The CDR3 loop reads CASSPAIRGGGYEQYF. CDR3 sequence (DNA): TGTGCCAGCAGCCCAGCGATTCGAGGGGGCGGATACGAGCAGTACTTC. The gene calls are TRBV3-1 and TRBJ2-7; TRBD1 matches 7 bases. The V segment lost 4 bases and the J segment 4 bases; nucleotides outside the gene matches: 13. The CDR3 runs 16 residues. CDR1 is LGHDT and CDR2 is YNNKEL in the germline V gene (reference sequence).

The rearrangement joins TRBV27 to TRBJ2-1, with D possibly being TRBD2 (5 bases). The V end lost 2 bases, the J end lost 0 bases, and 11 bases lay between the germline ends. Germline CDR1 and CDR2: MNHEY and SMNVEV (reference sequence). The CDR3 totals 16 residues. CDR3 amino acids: CASSLIAPSSYNEQFF. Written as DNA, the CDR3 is TGTGCCAGCAGTTTAATAGCGCCAAGCTCCTACAATGAGCAGTTCTTC.

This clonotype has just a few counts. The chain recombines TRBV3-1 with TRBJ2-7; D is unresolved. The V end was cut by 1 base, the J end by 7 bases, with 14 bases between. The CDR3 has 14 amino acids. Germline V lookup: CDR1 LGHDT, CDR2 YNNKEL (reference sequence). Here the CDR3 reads CASSQGATRKEQYF. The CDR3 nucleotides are TGTGCCAGCAGCCAAGGGGCTACTCGAAAGGAGCAGTACTTC.

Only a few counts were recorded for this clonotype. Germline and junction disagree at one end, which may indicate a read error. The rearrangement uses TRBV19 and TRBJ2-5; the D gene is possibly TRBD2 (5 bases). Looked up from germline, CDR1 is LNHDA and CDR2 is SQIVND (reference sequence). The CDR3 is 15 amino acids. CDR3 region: CASSIGDYDQETQYF. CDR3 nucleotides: TGTGCCAGTAGTATAGGAGACTACGACCAGGAGACCCAGTACTTC.

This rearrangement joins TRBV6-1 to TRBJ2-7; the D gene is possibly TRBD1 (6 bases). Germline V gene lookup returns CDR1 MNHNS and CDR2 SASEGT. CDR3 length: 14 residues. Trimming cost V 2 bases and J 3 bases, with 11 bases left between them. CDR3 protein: CASSELLGGYEQYF. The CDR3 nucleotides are TGTGCCAGCAGTGAATTGTTAGGGGGCTACGAGCAGTACTTC.

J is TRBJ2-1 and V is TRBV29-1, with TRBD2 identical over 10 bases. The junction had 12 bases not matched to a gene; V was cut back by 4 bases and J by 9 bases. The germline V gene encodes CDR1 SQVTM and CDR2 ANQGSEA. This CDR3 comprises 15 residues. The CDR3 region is CSVVGGASGSREQFF. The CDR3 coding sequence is TGCAGCGTTGTTGGGGGTGCTAGCGGGAGCCGTGAGCAGTTCTTC.

This chain's CDR3 is CASKAGEPQETQYF. The CDR3 DNA reads TGTGCCAGCAAAGCGGGAGAACCGCAAGAGACCCAGTACTTC. The chain employs TRBV2 and TRBJ2-5; 8 nucleotides line up with TRBD2. V trimming: 7 bases; J trimming: 2 bases; junction bases outside the gene matches: 6. Germline values: CDR1 SNHLY, CDR2 FYNNEI. This CDR3 region has 14 residues.

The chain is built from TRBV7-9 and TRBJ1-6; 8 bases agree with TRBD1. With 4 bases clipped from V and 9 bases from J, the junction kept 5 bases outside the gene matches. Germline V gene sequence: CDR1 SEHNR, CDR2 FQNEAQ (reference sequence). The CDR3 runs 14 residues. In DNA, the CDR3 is TGTGCCAGCAGCTCCGGACAGGGAGTTTCACCCCTCCACTTT. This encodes CASSSGQGVSPLHF.

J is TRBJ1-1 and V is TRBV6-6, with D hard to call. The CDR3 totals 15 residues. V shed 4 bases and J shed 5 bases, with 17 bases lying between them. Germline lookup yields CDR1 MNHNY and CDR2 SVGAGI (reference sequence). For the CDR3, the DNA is TGTGCCAGCAGTTTCCTTGGTGAAGGGTTGACTGAAGCTTTCTTT. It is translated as CASSFLGEGLTEAFF.

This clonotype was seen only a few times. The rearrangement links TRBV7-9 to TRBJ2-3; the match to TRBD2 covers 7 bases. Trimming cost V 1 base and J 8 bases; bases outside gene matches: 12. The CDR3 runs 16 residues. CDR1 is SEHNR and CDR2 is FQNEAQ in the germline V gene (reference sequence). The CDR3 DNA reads TGTGCCAGCAGCTTAGTTCTGGCTAGCGGTAACGGTACGCAGTATTTT. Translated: CASSLVLASGNGTQYF.